The sequence of this TCR beta chain was determined in a study of T-cell memory formation after mild COVID-19. V was pared by 6 bases and J by 1 base, with 15 bases between. The CDR3 runs 15 residues. TCRdb processed the 5' RACE reads anew with MiXCR; each CDR3 protein has one entry. Of 470,000 or so distinct CDR3 sequences listed, 20% are singletons. Concerning this clonotype itself: Antigen specificity is unknown.

Broader study findings: Among CD4+ contracting clones, most were CM and EM, and CD8+ ones EMRA.

Sequenced sample: PBMCs or a T cell subset sorted from them (not recorded which). J is TRBJ1-1 and V is TRBV12-3 or TRBV12-4, with TRBD1 as a possible D gene (5 bases). This receptor was identified in an adult woman who had mild COVID-19 (a few samples of this study predate the infection). Cell type and time point are not known. CDR3 coding DNA: TGTGCCAGCAGCCCATATGGCGGGGGGAACACTGAAGCTTTCTTT. Amino acid sequence: CASSPYGGGNTEAFF.